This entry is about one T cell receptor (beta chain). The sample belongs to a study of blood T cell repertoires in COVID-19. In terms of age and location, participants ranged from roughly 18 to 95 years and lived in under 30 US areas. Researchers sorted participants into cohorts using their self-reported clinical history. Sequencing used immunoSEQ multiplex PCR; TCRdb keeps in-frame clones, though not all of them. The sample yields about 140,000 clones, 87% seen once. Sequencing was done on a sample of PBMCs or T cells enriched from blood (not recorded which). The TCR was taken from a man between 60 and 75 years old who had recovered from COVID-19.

For the CDR3, the DNA is TGTGCCAGCAGCTTGGGTGGCTTTGGTGGACAGGGTTATTCACCCCTCCACTTT. Its translation: CASSLGGFGGQGYSPLHF. This rearrangement joins TRBV5-6 to TRBJ1-6; 8 nucleotides align to TRBD1. V gave up 0 bases and J gave up 8 bases; unmatched junction bases: 13. Germline V gives CDR1 SGHDT, CDR2 YYEEEE. The CDR3 is 18 residues long.